This T cell receptor beta chain was sequenced during a study of human T cells and chemical hapten exposure. Study as a whole: While the approximately 25-week study was under way, patients received diphenylcyclopropenone on the scalp every week. Study-wide results and limits: Following DPC sensitization, TCRs present above 1 in 1000 frequency showed no change.

This clonotype came up a few times. The antigen is unknown. V was cut by 3 bases and J by 0 bases, with 6 bases left in between. The CDR3 extends over 14 amino acids. Methods used by the authors: Samples had a median of around 94,000 TCRs, ranging about 20,000 to 700,000. One entry per CDR3 protein results from TCRdb running MiXCR on the RACE reads. The authors' filters were not applied to this entry. The data hold 40,000 or so distinct CDR3 sequences, with 3% to 4% observed a single time. Described time point: patch test 1, 2 weeks after DPC sensitization. Treatment described: therapeutic diphenylcyclopropenone sensitization with weekly scalp DPC. Someone pulled total RNA out of unfractionated whole blood.

The TCR originated in a man in his fifties with alopecia areata. Some clones in this sample may be carry-over from other donors' samples. The starting material was whole blood, obtained in connection with sensitization to the hapten diphenylcyclopropenone (DPC). This rearrangement joins TRBV12-3 or TRBV12-4 to TRBJ1-5; D call uncertain. The DNA of the CDR3 is TGTGCCAGCAGTTTTGACCTTAGCAATCAGCCCCAGCATTTT. Translation: CASSFDLSNQPQHF.